This T cell receptor (beta chain) was sequenced in a study of shared clonotypes between healthy human individuals. The CDR3 sequence is 15 residues long. The germline CDR1 and CDR2 sequences are SGHDN and FVKESK. The ends lost 1 base at V and 3 bases at J; junction bases unmatched: 3. The protocol was immunoSEQ multiplex PCR, while the TCRdb copy is restricted to in-frame clones and leaves out a portion. The sample has some 600,000 clones; approximately 96% are singletons. In the naive CD8 group, cells lacked CD45RO and were positively selected for CCR7, so terminally differentiated effector memory CD45RA+ cells were left out.

The chain couples TRBV14 to TRBJ2-7, with 10 bases matching TRBD1. Sequencing was carried out using naive CD8+ T cells sorted from blood. This TCR was sampled from a woman aged 25 to 39 in good health. The CDR3 protein is CASSQGQGANYEQYF. The CDR3 DNA sequence: TGTGCCAGCAGCCAAGGACAGGGGGCAAACTACGAGCAGTACTTC. The entire variable domain, with the rest obtained from reference TRBV14 and TRBJ2-7, is as follows: EAGVTQFPSHSVIEKGQTVTLRCDPISGHDNLYWYRRVMGKEIKFLLHFVKESKQDESGMPNNRFLAERTGGTYSTLKVQPAELEDSGVYFCASSQGQGANYEQYFGPGTRLTVT.